The T cell receptor (beta chain) described here comes from a study of T cell repertoires in cytomegalovirus infection. This clonotype came up many times. The ends lost 2 bases at V and 6 bases at J; junction bases unmatched: 7. In germline, CDR1 is SQVTM, CDR2 ANQGSEA. There are 14 residues in the CDR3. TCRdb redid the calling of the reads with MiXCR, one entry per CDR3 protein. The sample contains around 210,000 distinct CDR3 sequences, about 5.9% of which appear only once. This receptor was obtained from a human donor in good health (CMV status not recorded). Some clones in this sample may be carry-over from other donors' samples. Sequencing input: PBMCs. This sequence joins TRBV29-1 and TRBJ2-3; TRBD2 matches at 8 bases. The CDR3 DNA reads as TGCAGCGTTGAATCGACTCTAGCGGGCGATACGCAGTATTTT. It translates to CSVESTLAGDTQYF.